This T cell receptor beta chain was profiled in a study of Graves' ophthalmopathy and Graves' hyperthyroidism. Study results and limitations: Blood was where most expanded thyroid clonotypes above 0.001 frequency also turned up.

This clonotype was seen repeatedly, ten times or more. Its antigen is currently unknown. With 5 bases clipped from V and 1 base from J, the junction kept 12 bases outside the gene matches. Per germline, CDR1 MNHNS and CDR2 SASEGT. CDR3 size: 18 residues. As the template, RNA transcripts were used to amplify TCR beta CDR3 regions. HTBI primers were used in a first-round RT-PCR, which preceded a second-round multiplex PCR. TCRdb used MiXCR to reprocess the multiplex PCR reads, holding one entry per CDR3 protein. The data hold some 520,000 distinct CDR3 sequences, with around 15% observed a single time. Sequencing used blood. This chain uses TRBV6-1 with TRBJ1-5, with 9 positions matching TRBD1. The origin of this receptor is a woman between 25 and 40 years old with Graves' ophthalmopathy. The CDR3 DNA reads TGTGCCAGCAGTCAACGGGACAGGGTCTTGCGGAGCAATCAGCCCCAGCATTTT. Translating gives CASSQRDRVLRSNQPQHF.